The entry below describes one T cell receptor (beta chain). The record originates from a study of identifying expanded T cells in peripheral blood. The protocol was immunoSEQ multiplex PCR, while the TCRdb copy is restricted to in-frame clones and leaves out a portion. The repertoire holds 70,000 to 100,000 clones, with 75% to 90% as singletons. This receptor was identified in a person between 18 and 69 years old in good health. Specimen: blood.

This chain's CDR3 is CASSPRQVQEAFF. CDR3 nucleotides: TGTGCCAGCAGCCCTCGACAGGTTCAGGAAGCTTTCTTT. The gene calls are TRBV7-2 and TRBJ1-1; perhaps TRBD1 as D (6 bases). Trimming removed 5 bases at V and 8 bases at J, with 15 bases between. CDR3 size: 13 residues. Germline CDR1 reads SGHTA; CDR2 reads FQGNSA.